A single sample gave rise to the 15 T cell receptor beta chains below, sequenced in a study of early T cells in non-severe SARS-CoV-2 infection (dated by TCRdb to the early 2020s). The receptor library was made with 5' RACE. The sequencer was a NextSeq 500. TCRdb reworked the public reads: Q25 trimming with fastp, MiXCR clone assembly, productive beta chains retained. Here each entry gathers all rows of one CDR3 protein and keeps the most common genes and DNA. This sample is represented by 66,000 or so distinct CDR3 sequences; approximately 13% of them were singletons. The leading ten clones occupy roughly 8.3% of the sample. The material sequenced was whole blood. The receptors originated from an adult who was a healthcare worker with PCR-confirmed SARS-CoV-2 infection or an uninfected control (not recorded which).

The chain has TRBV29-1 and TRBJ2-7; 12 bases map to TRBD1. Germline trimming cut 4 bases from V and 4 bases from J; bases unmatched to any gene: 17. This CDR3 has 18 amino acids. Germline loops: CDR1 SQVTM, CDR2 ANQGSEA. The CDR3 coding sequence is TGCAGCGTTGTATCTCCGATTTTTGGGACAGGGGGCATTTACGAGCAGTACTTC. Its protein product is CSVVSPIFGTGGIYEQYF.

This clonotype came up many times. The chain recombines TRBV4-2 with TRBJ1-3; 9 nucleotides match TRBD1. CDR1 and CDR2 from the germline V gene are LGHNA and YNFKEQ. Trimming removed 0 bases from V and 0 bases from J; junction bases left unmatched: 15. The CDR3 extends over 21 amino acids. CDR3 in DNA: TGTGCCAGCAGCCAAGAGAGGACAGGGGTAGGGAGGATTAGCTCTGGAAACACCATATATTTT. As protein: CASSQERTGVGRISSGNTIYF.

The table lists this clonotype with a few counts. This chain joins TRBV29-1 and TRBJ2-5; no reliable D call. This CDR3 comprises 11 residues. CDR1 is SQVTM and CDR2 is ANQGSEA in the germline V gene. V was shortened by 7 bases and J by 1 base, with 7 bases between the two germline ends. The CDR3 DNA is TGCAGCGCCCACCTCCAAGAGACCCAGTACTTC. Amino acids: CSAHLQETQYF.

This clonotype showed up many times. J is TRBJ2-6 and V is TRBV28; D is unclear. Germline lookup yields CDR1 MDHEN and CDR2 SYDVKM. The CDR3 runs 15 residues. The germline V and J ends were trimmed by 6 bases and 4 bases, with 13 bases remaining between them. The DNA for the CDR3 is TGTGCCAGCAGCCTGACGACCGGCGGGGCCAACGTCCTGACTTTC. This codes for CASSLTTGGANVLTF.

This clonotype has at least ten counts. This chain connects TRBV29-1 to TRBJ1-1, with a tentative D call TRBD1 (6 bases). CDR3 length: 13 amino acids. Germline V gene sequence: CDR1 SQVTM, CDR2 ANQGSEA. Trimming cost V 6 bases and J 5 bases, with 16 bases left between them. CDR3 amino acids: CSVRTGYGTEAFF. DNA of the CDR3: TGCAGCGTCAGAACAGGGTATGGGACTGAAGCTTTCTTT.

The chain employs TRBV5-1 and TRBJ2-1, with 14 bases identical to TRBD2. This CDR3 has 17 amino acids. Germline trimming cut 0 bases from V and 7 bases from J; bases unmatched to any gene: 6. CDR1 and CDR2 from the germline V gene are SGHRS and YFSETQ. Written as DNA, the CDR3 is TGCGCCAGCAGCTTGGAAAGGACTAGCGGGAGGCGTAATGAGCAGTTCTTC. The encoded protein is CASSLERTSGRRNEQFF.

This chain connects TRBV5-6 to TRBJ2-1; 8 nucleotides match TRBD1. From germline, CDR1 is SGHDT and CDR2 YYEEEE. V shed 3 bases, J shed 4 bases, and the junction held 9 bases outside the gene matches. The CDR3 contains 16 residues. Here the CDR3 reads CASSSETGARYNEQFF. The CDR3 DNA reads as TGTGCCAGCAGCTCCGAGACAGGGGCGCGGTACAATGAGCAGTTCTTC.

The chain combines TRBV5-1 with TRBJ1-3; D call uncertain. CDR3 length: 9 residues. Looked up from germline, CDR1 is SGHRS and CDR2 is YFSETQ. Trimming cost V 10 bases and J 5 bases, with 4 bases left between them. In nucleotides, the CDR3 is TGCGCCCGGAGAAACACCATATATTTT. This encodes CARRNTIYF.

This clonotype was seen repeatedly, ten times or more. The chain is built from TRBV7-8 and TRBJ2-7, with D maybe TRBD1 (6 bases). This CDR3 is built from 14 residues. CDR1 is SGHVS and CDR2 is FQNEAQ in the germline V gene. The V end was cut by 0 bases, the J end by 2 bases, with 8 bases between. The CDR3 loop reads CASSLADSTYEQYF. The DNA of the CDR3 is TGTGCCAGCAGCTTAGCGGACAGTACCTACGAGCAGTACTTC.

V and J are TRBV29-1 and TRBJ2-1; TRBD1 might be the D (5 bases). The CDR3 has 12 amino acids. The germline gives CDR1 SQVTM, CDR2 ANQGSEA. CDR3 coding DNA: TGCAGTGGGGCCCGGGTTGGCAATGAGCAGTTCTTC. Translation: CSGARVGNEQFF.

This clonotype showed up just a few times. The rearrangement links TRBV28 to TRBJ2-2; TRBD1 agrees at 8 bases. The germline gives CDR1 MDHEN, CDR2 SYDVKM. J lost 3 bases, V lost 6 bases, and 9 bases had no gene match. This CDR3 is built from 16 residues. The CDR3, as DNA: TGTGCCAGCAGCCTCGGGACAGGACTTGACACCGGGGAGCTGTTTTTT. It codes for CASSLGTGLDTGELFF.

This clonotype has more than one count but fewer than ten. The chain joins TRBV6-1 to TRBJ2-3; D tentatively fits TRBD1 or TRBD2 (5 bases each). This CDR3 is 11 amino acids long. Trimming removed 6 bases from V and 5 bases from J, with 6 bases in between. The V gene's germline CDR1 is MNHNS and CDR2 SASEGT. The CDR3 sequence: CASRRGDTQYF. The CDR3 nucleotides read TGTGCCAGCAGGAGGGGAGATACGCAGTATTTT.

This clonotype was seen more than once but under ten times. V is TRBV27 and J is TRBJ2-1; 15 bases match TRBD2. Per the germline V gene, CDR1 is MNHEY and CDR2 is SMNVEV (reference sequence). V dropped 6 bases and J dropped 6; count of bases not matched to a gene: 3. CDR3 length: 15 residues. The CDR3 region has the DNA TGTGCCAGCAGCGGACTAGCGGGAGGGAGCAATGAGCAGTTCTTC. Translated: CASSGLAGGSNEQFF.

The chain uses TRBV5-1 and TRBJ2-3; TRBD2 matches 10 bases. V gave up 1 base and J gave up 0 bases; unmatched junction bases: 14. Germline V gene lookup returns CDR1 SGHRS and CDR2 YFSETQ. The CDR3 runs 20 residues. CDR3 bases: TGCGCCAGCAGCTTGCCCGATCTGGCTAGCGGGAGTTCTAGCACAGATACGCAGTATTTT. This sequence encodes CASSLPDLASGSSSTDTQYF.

This clonotype showed up many times. The chain joins TRBV28 to TRBJ1-2, with 9 bases matching TRBD1. The CDR3 runs to 14 residues. V lost 5 bases, J lost 7 bases, and 8 bases stayed unmatched. Germline V lookup: CDR1 MDHEN, CDR2 SYDVKM. CDR3 DNA sequence: TGTGCCAGCAGTACCTTTACAGGGGGCTCTGGCTACACCTTC. It encodes CASSTFTGGSGYTF.